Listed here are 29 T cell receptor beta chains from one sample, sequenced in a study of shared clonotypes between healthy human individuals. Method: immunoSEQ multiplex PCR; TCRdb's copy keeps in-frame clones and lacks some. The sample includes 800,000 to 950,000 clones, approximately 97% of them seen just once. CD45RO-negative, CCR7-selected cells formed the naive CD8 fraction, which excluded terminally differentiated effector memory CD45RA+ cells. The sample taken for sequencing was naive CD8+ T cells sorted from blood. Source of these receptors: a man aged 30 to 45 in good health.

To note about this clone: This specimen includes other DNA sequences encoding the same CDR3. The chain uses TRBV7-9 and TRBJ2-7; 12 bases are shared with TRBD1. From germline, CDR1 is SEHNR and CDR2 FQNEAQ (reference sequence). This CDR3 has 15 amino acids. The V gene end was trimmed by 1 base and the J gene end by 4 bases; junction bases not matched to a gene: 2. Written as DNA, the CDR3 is TGTGCCAGCAGCTTAGTGGGACAGGGGGCTTACGAGCAGTACTTC. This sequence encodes CASSLVGQGAYEQYF.

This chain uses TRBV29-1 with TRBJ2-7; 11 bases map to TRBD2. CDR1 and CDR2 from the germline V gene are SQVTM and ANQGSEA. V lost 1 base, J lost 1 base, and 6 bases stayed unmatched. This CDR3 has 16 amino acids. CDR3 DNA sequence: TGCAGCGTTGAAGGGTTGGGGACTAGCGGATCCTACGAGCAGTACTTC. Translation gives CSVEGLGTSGSYEQYF.

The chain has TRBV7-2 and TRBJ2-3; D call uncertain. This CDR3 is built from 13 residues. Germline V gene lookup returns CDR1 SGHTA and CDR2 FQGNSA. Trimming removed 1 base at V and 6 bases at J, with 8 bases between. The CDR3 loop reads CASSLGGWDTQYF. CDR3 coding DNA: TGTGCCAGCAGCTTAGGAGGATGGGATACGCAGTATTTT.

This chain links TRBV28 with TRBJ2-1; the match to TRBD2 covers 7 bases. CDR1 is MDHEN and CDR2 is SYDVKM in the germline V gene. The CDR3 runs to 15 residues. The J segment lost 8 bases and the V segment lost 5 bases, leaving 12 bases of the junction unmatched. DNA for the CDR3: TGTGCCAGCAGTACCCCTAGCGGCCCGAGCTATGAGCAGTTCTTC. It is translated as CASSTPSGPSYEQFF.

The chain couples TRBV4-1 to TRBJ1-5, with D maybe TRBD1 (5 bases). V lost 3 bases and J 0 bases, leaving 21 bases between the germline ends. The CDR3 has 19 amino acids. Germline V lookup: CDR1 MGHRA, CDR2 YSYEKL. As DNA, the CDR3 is TGCGCCAGCAGCCATTCATACAGGACGGTAACCCATAGCAATCAGCCCCAGCATTTT. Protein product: CASSHSYRTVTHSNQPQHF.

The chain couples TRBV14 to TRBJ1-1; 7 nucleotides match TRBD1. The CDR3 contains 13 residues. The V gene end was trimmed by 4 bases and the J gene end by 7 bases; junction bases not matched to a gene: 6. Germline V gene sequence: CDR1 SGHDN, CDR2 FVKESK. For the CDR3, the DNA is TGTGCCAGCAGCCTCCGGGCAGGGGGTGAAGCTTTCTTT. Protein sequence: CASSLRAGGEAFF. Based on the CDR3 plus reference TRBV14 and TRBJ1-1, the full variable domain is EAGVTQFPSHSVIEKGQTVTLRCDPISGHDNLYWYRRVMGKEIKFLLHFVKESKQDESGMPNNRFLAERTGGTYSTLKVQPAELEDSGVYFCASSLRAGGEAFFGQGTRLTVV.

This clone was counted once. CDR3 in amino acids: CASSSRDVASYEQYF. The CDR3 region has the DNA TGTGCCAGCAGCTCCCGGGACGTCGCGTCCTACGAGCAGTACTTC. The rearrangement joins TRBV11-3 to TRBJ2-7; possibly TRBD1 or TRBD2 for D (5 bases each). Deletions cut 4 bases from V and 1 base from J, with 14 bases between. Germline V gene sequence: CDR1 SGHNT, CDR2 YENEEA. This CDR3 comprises 15 residues.

The CDR3 here is CASSKGRQGRETQYF. The CDR3, as DNA: TGTGCCAGCAGCAAAGGAAGACAGGGGAGGGAGACCCAGTACTTC. This chain joins TRBV21-1 and TRBJ2-5; the table's TRBD1 call for D was not verified on the DNA. TRBV21-1 is marked as a pseudogene. The CDR3 extends over 15 amino acids.

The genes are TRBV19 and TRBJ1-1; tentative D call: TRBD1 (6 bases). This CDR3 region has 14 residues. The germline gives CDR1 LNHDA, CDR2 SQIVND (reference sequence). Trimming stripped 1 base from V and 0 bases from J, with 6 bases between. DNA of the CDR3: TGTGCCAGTAGTATAGGACAGGTGAACACTGAAGCTTTCTTT. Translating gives CASSIGQVNTEAFF.

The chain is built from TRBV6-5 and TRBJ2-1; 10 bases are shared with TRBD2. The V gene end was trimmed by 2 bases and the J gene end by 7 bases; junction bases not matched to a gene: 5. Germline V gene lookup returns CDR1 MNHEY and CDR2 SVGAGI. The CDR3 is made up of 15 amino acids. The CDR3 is CASSYDQRGGNEQFF. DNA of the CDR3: TGTGCCAGCAGTTACGACCAGCGGGGGGGGAATGAGCAGTTCTTC.

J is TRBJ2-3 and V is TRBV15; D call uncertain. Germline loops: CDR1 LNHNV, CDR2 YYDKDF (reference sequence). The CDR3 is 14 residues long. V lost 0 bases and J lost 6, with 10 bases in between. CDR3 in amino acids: CATSRDGDLDTQYF. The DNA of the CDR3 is TGTGCCACCAGCAGAGATGGGGATCTGGATACGCAGTATTTT.

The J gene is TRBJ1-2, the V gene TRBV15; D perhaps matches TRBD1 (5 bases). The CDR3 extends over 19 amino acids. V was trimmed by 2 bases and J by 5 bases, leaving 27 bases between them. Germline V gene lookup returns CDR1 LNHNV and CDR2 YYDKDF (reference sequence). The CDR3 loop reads CATSRNRAWGDEAKYGYTF. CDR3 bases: TGTGCCACCAGCAGAAATCGGGCTTGGGGGGATGAGGCAAAATATGGCTACACCTTC. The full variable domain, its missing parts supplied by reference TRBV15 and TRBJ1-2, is DAMVIQNPRYQVTQFGKPVTLSCSQTLNHNVMYWYQQKSSQAPKLLFHYYDKDFNNEADTPDNFQSRRPNTSFCFLDIRSPGLGDTAMYLCATSRNRAWGDEAKYGYTFGSGTRLTVV.

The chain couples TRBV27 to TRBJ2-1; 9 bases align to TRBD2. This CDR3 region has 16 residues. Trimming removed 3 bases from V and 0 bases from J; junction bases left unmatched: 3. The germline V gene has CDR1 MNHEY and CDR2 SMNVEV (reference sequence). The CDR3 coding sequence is TGTGCCAGCAGTTTGGCGGGGGGGAGCTCCTACAATGAGCAGTTCTTC. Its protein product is CASSLAGGSSYNEQFF.

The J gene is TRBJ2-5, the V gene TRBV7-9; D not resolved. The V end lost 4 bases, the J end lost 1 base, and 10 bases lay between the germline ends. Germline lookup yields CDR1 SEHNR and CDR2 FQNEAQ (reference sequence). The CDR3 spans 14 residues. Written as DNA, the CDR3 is TGTGCCAGCAGCTCCCCGGCTGGCCAAGAGACCCAGTACTTC. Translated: CASSSPAGQETQYF.

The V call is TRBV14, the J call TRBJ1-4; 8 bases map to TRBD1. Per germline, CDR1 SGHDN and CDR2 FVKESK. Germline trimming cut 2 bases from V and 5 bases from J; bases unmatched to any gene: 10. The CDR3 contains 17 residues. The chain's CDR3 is CASSQLDSGTGNEKLFF. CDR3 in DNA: TGTGCCAGCAGCCAACTAGATTCCGGGACAGGAAATGAAAAACTGTTTTTT.

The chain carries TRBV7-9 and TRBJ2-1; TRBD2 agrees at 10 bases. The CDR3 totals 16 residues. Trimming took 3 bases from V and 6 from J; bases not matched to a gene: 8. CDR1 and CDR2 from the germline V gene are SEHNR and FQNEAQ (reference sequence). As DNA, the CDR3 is TGTGCCAGCAGCTTTAGTACTAGCGGGATCTCCAATGAGCAGTTCTTC. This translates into CASSFSTSGISNEQFF. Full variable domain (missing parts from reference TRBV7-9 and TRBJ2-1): DTGVSQNPRHKITKRGQNVTFRCDPISEHNRLYWYRQTLGQGPEFLTYFQNEAQLEKSRLLSDRFSAERPKGSFSTLEIQRTEQGDSAMYLCASSFSTSGISNEQFFGPGTRLTVL.

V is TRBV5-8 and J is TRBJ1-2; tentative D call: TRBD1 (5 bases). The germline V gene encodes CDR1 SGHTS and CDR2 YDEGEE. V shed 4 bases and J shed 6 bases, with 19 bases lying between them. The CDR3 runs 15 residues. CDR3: CASSTATVFVDGYTF. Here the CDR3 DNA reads TGTGCCAGCAGCACAGCGACAGTTTTTGTCGATGGCTACACCTTC.

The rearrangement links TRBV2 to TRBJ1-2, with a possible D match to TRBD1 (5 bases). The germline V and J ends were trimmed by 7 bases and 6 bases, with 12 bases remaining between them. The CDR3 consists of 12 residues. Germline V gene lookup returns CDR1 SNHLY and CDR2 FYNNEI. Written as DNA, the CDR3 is TGTGCCAGCATGGGGGGAGGGGATGGCTACACCTTC. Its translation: CASMGGGDGYTF.

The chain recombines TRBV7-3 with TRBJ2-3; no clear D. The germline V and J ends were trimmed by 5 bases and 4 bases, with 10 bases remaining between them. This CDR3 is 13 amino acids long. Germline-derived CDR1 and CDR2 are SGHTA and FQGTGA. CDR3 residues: CASSPPSSDTQYF. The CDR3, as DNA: TGTGCCAGCAGCCCACCATCCTCAGATACGCAGTATTTT.

The CDR3 coding sequence is TGCGCCAGCAGCCAAGCAGCCTACTCCTACAATGAGCAGTTCTTC. This translates into CASSQAAYSYNEQFF. V gene TRBV4-1 combines with J gene TRBJ2-1, with D hard to call. The CDR3 is 15 residues long. V gave up 1 base and J gave up 0 bases, with 7 bases separating them. Per the germline V gene, CDR1 is MGHRA and CDR2 is YSYEKL.

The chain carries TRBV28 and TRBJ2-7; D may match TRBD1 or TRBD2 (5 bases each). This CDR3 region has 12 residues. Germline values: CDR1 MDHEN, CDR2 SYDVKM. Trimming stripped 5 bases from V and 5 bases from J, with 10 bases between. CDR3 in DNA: TGTGCCAGCAGTCCGGGACCCCACGAGCAGTACTTC. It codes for CASSPGPHEQYF. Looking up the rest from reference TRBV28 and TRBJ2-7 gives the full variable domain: DVKVTQSSRYLVKRTGEKVFLECVQDMDHENMFWYRQDPGLGLRLIYFSYDVKMKEKGDIPEGYSVSREKKERFSLILESASTNQTSMYLCASSPGPHEQYFGPGTRLTVT.

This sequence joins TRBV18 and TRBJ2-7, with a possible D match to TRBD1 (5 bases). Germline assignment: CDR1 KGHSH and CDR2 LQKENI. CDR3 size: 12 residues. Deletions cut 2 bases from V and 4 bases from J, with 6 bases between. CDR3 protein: CASSPRQYEQYF. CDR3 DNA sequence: TGTGCCAGCTCACCAAGACAGTACGAGCAGTACTTC. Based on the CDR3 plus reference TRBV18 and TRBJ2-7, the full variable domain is NAGVMQNPRHLVRRRGQEARLRCSPMKGHSHVYWYRQLPEEGLKFMVYLQKENIIDESGMPKERFSAEFPKEGPSILRIQQVVRGDSAAYFCASSPRQYEQYFGPGTRLTVT.

CDR3 region: CDINDRAYEQYF. In DNA form, the CDR3 reads TGTGACATTAACGACAGAGCCTACGAGCAGTACTTC. V is TRBV2 and J is TRBJ2-7; D is possibly TRBD1 (5 bases). The length of the CDR3 is 12 residues. Looked up from germline, CDR1 is SNHLY and CDR2 is FYNNEI.

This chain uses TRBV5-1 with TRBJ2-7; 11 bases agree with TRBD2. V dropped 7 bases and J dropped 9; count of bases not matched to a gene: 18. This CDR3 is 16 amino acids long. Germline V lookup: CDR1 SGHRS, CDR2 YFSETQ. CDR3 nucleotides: TGCGCCAGCCGGGTTACCCAGGGACTAGCGGACTCCGGGCAGTACTTC. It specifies CASRVTQGLADSGQYF.

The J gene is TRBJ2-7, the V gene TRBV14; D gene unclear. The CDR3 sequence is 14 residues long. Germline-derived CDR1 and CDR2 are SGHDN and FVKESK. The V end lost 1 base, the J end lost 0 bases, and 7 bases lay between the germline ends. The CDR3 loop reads CASSQVQTSYEQYF. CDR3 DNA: TGTGCCAGCAGCCAAGTACAGACCTCCTACGAGCAGTACTTC.

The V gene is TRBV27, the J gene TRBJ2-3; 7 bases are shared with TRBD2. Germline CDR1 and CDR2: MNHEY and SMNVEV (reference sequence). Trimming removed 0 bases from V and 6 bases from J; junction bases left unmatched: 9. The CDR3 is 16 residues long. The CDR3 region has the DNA TGTGCCAGCAGTTTATCTGCTAGCGGAGTGGGGGATACGCAGTATTTT. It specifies CASSLSASGVGDTQYF.

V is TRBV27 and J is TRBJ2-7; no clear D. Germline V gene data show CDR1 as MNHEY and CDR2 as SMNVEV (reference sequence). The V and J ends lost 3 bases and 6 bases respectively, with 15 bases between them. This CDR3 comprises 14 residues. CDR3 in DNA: TGTGCCAGCAGTTTGTCTCGGCTAACAATCGAGCAGTACTTC. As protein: CASSLSRLTIEQYF.

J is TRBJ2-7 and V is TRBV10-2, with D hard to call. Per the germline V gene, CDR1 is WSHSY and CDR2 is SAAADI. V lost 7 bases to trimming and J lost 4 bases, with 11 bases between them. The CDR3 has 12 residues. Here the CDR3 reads CASNDKEYEQYF. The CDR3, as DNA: TGCGCCAGCAATGACAAAGAGTACGAGCAGTACTTC.

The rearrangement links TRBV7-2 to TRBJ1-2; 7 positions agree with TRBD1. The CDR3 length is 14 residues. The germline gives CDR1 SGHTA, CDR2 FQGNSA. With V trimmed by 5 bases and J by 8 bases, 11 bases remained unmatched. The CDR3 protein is CASSTLGTAEGYTF. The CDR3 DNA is TGTGCCAGCAGCACCCTCGGGACAGCGGAAGGCTACACCTTC.